A selection of T cell receptor beta chains follows, all from one sample in a study of PD-L1 blockade in urothelial cancer. Profiling relied on immunoSEQ multiplex PCR, and the TCRdb table lists in-frame clones only, not all of them. The sample has some 67,000 clones, less than 90% seen once; the top ten hold roughly 3.3%. This specimen was PBMCs, taken around atezolizumab (anti-PD-L1) treatment. Receptors were obtained from a man aged 55 to 69 with urothelial cancer. Both conserved end residues are part of each CDR3. The order of the fields is clone size, D gene, J gene, V gene, CDR3 DNA, CDR3 protein. A D gene is named only where the DNA matches it firmly. Clone size is not always given. Where it is, it says once, few, many or a class for expanded clones.

once,.,TRBJ2-1,TRBV5-1,TGCGCCAGCAACTTGGCGGCAGGGAACCTTTACAATGAGCAGTTCTTC,CASNLAAGNLYNEQFF
.,.,TRBJ2-2,TRBV30,TGTGCCTGGAGTTTTTACGGGGAGCTGTTTTTT,CAWSFYGELFF
.,.,TRBJ1-3,TRBV20-1,TGCAGTGCCTTGGGCGGAAACACCATATATTTT,CSALGGNTIYF
.,TRBD1,TRBJ2-1,TRBV6-6,TGTGCCAGCAGTTACGAGTCAGGGGGATTATATGAGCAGTTCTTC,CASSYESGGLYEQFF
.,TRBD1,TRBJ1-5,TRBV29-1,TGCAGCGTTGGGGGGCAGGGGGATCAGCCCCAGCATTTT,CSVGGQGDQPQHF
.,TRBD1,TRBJ2-1,TRBV10-3,TGTGCCATCGGGGGACAGGACAATGAGCAGTTCTTC,CAIGGQDNEQFF
once,TRBD1,TRBJ1-2,TRBV6-1,TGTGCCAGCAGTCCACTCAGGGGGTGGAACTATGGCTACACCTTC,CASSPLRGWNYGYTF
.,TRBD1,TRBJ1-5,TRBV27,TGTGCCAGCAGGGGGACAGGGGGCTACAATCAGCCCCAGCATTTT,CASRGTGGYNQPQHF
.,.,TRBJ2-5,TRBV9,TGTGCCAGCAGCGTTGGGGAGGAGACCCAGTACTTC,CASSVGEETQYF
.,TRBD1,TRBJ1-4,TRBV4-1,TGCGCCAGCAGCCAATGGACAGGGGGTGGGGAAAAACTGTTTTTT,CASSQWTGGGEKLFF
.,.,TRBJ2-7,TRBV27,TGTGCCAGCAGTACCGACAGTCTCCGCTGGGAGCAGTACTTC,CASSTDSLRWEQYF
.,.,TRBJ1-1,TRBV7-9,TGTGCCAGCAGCTCATCAGGGCGCACTGAAGCTTTCTTT,CASSSSGRTEAFF
.,TRBD1,TRBJ2-5,TRBV5-6,TGTGCCAGCACCCAACCCGGGACAGGGGGCCGATACCAAGAGACCCAGTACTTC,CASTQPGTGGRYQETQYF
once,.,TRBJ1-4,TRBV28,TGTGCCAGCAGCTCCGGGGGATGGGGGGAAAAACTGTTTTTT,CASSSGGWGEKLFF
.,.,TRBJ2-7,TRBV6-5,TGTGCCAGCACCCAGGGAAACGAGCAGTACTTC,CASTQGNEQYF
.,.,TRBJ2-7,TRBV21-1,TGTGCCAGCAGCGATTCGCCACCGGGACAGGGTTTCTCCTACGAGCAGTACTTC,CASSDSPPGQGFSYEQYF
.,.,TRBJ1-1,TRBV29-1,TGCAGCGTTGTATATCAGGGTACCGCTGAAGCTTTCTTT,CSVVYQGTAEAFF
.,TRBD1,TRBJ2-1,TRBV7-3,TGTGCCAGCAGCTTCACAGGGGGCCTGGACAATGAGCAGTTCTTC,CASSFTGGLDNEQFF
.,.,TRBJ1-1,TRBV30,TGTGCCTGGGCGGTGGGGGCGCCGAACACTGAAGCTTTCTTT,CAWAVGAPNTEAFF
.,.,TRBJ2-3,TRBV11-2,TGTGCCAGCAGCTTAGAGGGGGGGCCCACAGATACGCAGTATTTT,CASSLEGGPTDTQYF
.,TRBD1,TRBJ2-3,TRBV19,TGTGCCAGTAGTGTGTCCGGGACAGGGAAGGCAGATACGCAGTATTTT,CASSVSGTGKADTQYF
.,TRBD2,TRBJ2-3,TRBV5-1,TGCGCCAGCAGCACCGGGACTAGCGGGCCCCGCACAGATACGCAGTATTTT,CASSTGTSGPRTDTQYF
.,TRBD2,TRBJ2-1,TRBV28,TGTGCCAGCAGCCCCGGGGGGAACAATGAGCAGTTCTTC,CASSPGGNNEQFF
.,.,TRBJ1-1,TRBV18,TGTGCCAGCTCACCAAGAGATGGGCGCACTGAAGCTTTCTTT,CASSPRDGRTEAFF
.,.,TRBJ1-5,TRBV19,TGTGCCAGTAGGGACTTTAGGAGCAATCAGCCCCAGCATTTT,CASRDFRSNQPQHF
.,TRBD2,TRBJ2-5,TRBV10-1,TGCGCCAGCAGTGAAGGACTAGGACTCCAAGAGACCCAGTACTTC,CASSEGLGLQETQYF
.,.,TRBJ1-1,TRBV18,TGTGCCAGCTCACCAGGGCAGCCTAACACTGAAGCTTTCTTT,CASSPGQPNTEAFF
.,.,TRBJ1-1,TRBV7-9,TGTGCCAGCAGCCCCGGGACAATGGTCACTGAAGCTTTCTTT,CASSPGTMVTEAFF